This T cell receptor (beta chain) emerged from a study of cytomegalovirus exposure and HLA in healthy donors. Study-wide results and caveats: Later analysis demonstrated an association between a missense DCLRE1C variant and TCR beta V- and J-gene trimming. A classifier reportedly called cytomegalovirus status with high sensitivity and specificity.

The PCR ran on 60 Vbeta and 13 Jbeta primers. Profiled with immunoSEQ multiplex PCR; TCRdb holds only in-frame clones, not every one. The table includes around 160,000 clones, roughly 65% detected once. This CDR3 region has 14 residues. V lost 2 bases, J lost 5 bases, and 6 bases stayed unmatched. Germline V gene data show CDR1 as GTSNPN and CDR2 as SVGIG (reference sequence). At the time of sampling, donors were nominally healthy, though unrecorded immune exposures were likely. This clone was seen more than once but under ten times. What it binds is unknown. This TCR came from a young woman in good health and CMV-seropositive. The sequencing input was PBMCs. The chain links TRBV30 to TRBJ2-1, with 7 bases fitting TRBD2. The DNA of the CDR3 is TGTGCCTGGAGTCGGTGGGAGGGCCACAATGAGCAGTTCTTC. Its protein product is CAWSRWEGHNEQFF. The full variable domain, in which reference TRBV30 and TRBJ2-1 provide the parts outside the CDR3, is SQTIHQWPATLVQPVGSPLSLECTVEGTSNPNLYWYRQAAGRGLQLLFYSVGIGQISSEVPQNLSASRPQDRQFILSSKKLLLSDSGFYLCAWSRWEGHNEQFFGPGTRLTVL.